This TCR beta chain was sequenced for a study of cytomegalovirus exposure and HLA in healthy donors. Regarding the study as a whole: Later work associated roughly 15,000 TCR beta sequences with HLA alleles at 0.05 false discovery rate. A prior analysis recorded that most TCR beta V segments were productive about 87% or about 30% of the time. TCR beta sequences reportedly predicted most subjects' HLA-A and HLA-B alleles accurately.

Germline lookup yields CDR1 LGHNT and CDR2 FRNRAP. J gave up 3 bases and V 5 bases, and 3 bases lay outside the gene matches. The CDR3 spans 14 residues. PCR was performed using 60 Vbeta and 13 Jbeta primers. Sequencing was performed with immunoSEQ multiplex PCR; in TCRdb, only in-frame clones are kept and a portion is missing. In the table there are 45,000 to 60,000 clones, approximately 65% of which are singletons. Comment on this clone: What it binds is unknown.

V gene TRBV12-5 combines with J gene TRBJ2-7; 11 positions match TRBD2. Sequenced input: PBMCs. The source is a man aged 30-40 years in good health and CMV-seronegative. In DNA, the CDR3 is TGTGCTAGTGGTCCCGGACTAGCGGGCTACGAGCAGTACTTC. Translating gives CASGPGLAGYEQYF.